A single sample gave rise to the 32 T cell receptor beta chains below, sequenced in a study of cytomegalovirus exposure and HLA in healthy donors. The PCR ran on 60 Vbeta and 13 Jbeta primers. Clones were read by immunoSEQ multiplex PCR, and TCRdb kept only the in-frame ones, dropping some. Counted here are over 95,000 clones, around 70% occurring once; the ten biggest clones make up more than 3.5%. The material sequenced was PBMCs. Receptor source: a woman aged 40 to 49 in good health and CMV-seropositive.

The chain has TRBV30 and TRBJ2-7, with a possible D match to TRBD1 (6 bases). Germline CDR1 and CDR2: GTSNPN and SVGIG (reference sequence). The CDR3 contains 12 residues. V was clipped by 4 bases and J by 2 bases, with 9 bases between them. CDR3 bases: TGTGCCTGGAACAGGGACCCCTACGAGCAGTACTTC. Amino acids: CAWNRDPYEQYF.

This chain joins TRBV18 and TRBJ2-7; 9 bases agree with TRBD1. Germline CDR1 reads KGHSH; CDR2 reads LQKENI. After removal of 5 bases from V and 4 bases from J, the junction contained 6 bases not matched to a gene. There are 14 residues in the CDR3. The DNA for the CDR3 is TGTGCCAGCTCAGCGGGACAGGGAATTTACGAGCAGTACTTC. Protein sequence: CASSAGQGIYEQYF. Full variable domain (outside the CDR3, taken from reference TRBV18 and TRBJ2-7): NAGVMQNPRHLVRRRGQEARLRCSPMKGHSHVYWYRQLPEEGLKFMVYLQKENIIDESGMPKERFSAEFPKEGPSILRIQQVVRGDSAAYFCASSAGQGIYEQYFGPGTRLTVT.

The V call is TRBV10-3, the J call TRBJ2-1, with a weak D call TRBD1 (6 bases). V lost 2 bases, J lost 1 base, and 9 bases lay in between. Germline V gene lookup returns CDR1 ENHRY and CDR2 SYGVKD. The CDR3 contains 15 residues. CDR3 bases: TGTGCCATCAGTGAGATTACAGGGTCCTACAATGAGCAGTTCTTC. This sequence encodes CAISEITGSYNEQFF.

This clone was recorded only once. V gene TRBV18 combines with J gene TRBJ1-2; D is unresolved. Germline V lookup: CDR1 KGHSH, CDR2 LQKENI. The CDR3 contains 14 residues. The germline V and J ends were trimmed by 0 bases and 4 bases, with 9 bases remaining between them. This chain's CDR3 is CASSPPSGTYGYTF. DNA for the CDR3: TGTGCCAGCTCACCACCGTCGGGAACCTATGGCTACACCTTC.

The genes are TRBV28 and TRBJ2-3, with 7 nucleotides matching TRBD2. V was clipped by 5 bases and J by 2 bases; unmatched bases: 10. The CDR3 consists of 16 residues. Germline V gene data show CDR1 as MDHEN and CDR2 as SYDVKM. CDR3 loop: CASSHRTRGYTDTQYF. The CDR3 bases are TGTGCCAGCAGTCACCGGACTAGAGGCTACACAGATACGCAGTATTTT.

The chain combines TRBV9 with TRBJ2-2, with 9 nucleotides matching TRBD2. Germline V gene sequence: CDR1 SGDLS, CDR2 YYNGEE. Losses at the gene ends were 3 bases for V and 7 bases for J; bases not matched to a gene: 16. The CDR3 runs 18 residues. This chain's CDR3 is CASSGTPGTSPKGGELFF. DNA for the CDR3: TGTGCCAGCAGCGGGACGCCAGGGACTAGCCCTAAGGGCGGGGAGCTGTTTTTT. The complete variable domain, with remaining parts taken from reference TRBV9 and TRBJ2-2, reads DSGVTQTPKHLITATGQRVTLRCSPRSGDLSVYWYQQSLDQGLQFLIQYYNGEERAKGNILERFSAQQFPDLHSELNLSSLELGDSALYFCASSGTPGTSPKGGELFFGEGSRLTVL.

This clone was recorded only once. This sequence joins TRBV7-6 and TRBJ2-3, with D perhaps matching TRBD1 (6 bases). Per germline, CDR1 SGHVS and CDR2 FNYEAQ. V lost 7 bases, J lost 0 bases, and 14 bases lay in between. This CDR3 is 15 amino acids long. The CDR3: CASTPWQGSTDTQYF. Here the CDR3 DNA reads TGTGCCAGCACCCCATGGCAGGGGAGCACAGATACGCAGTATTTT.

This chain joins TRBV11-2 and TRBJ1-1; possible D gene TRBD1, 6 bases. The CDR3 is 16 residues long. In germline, CDR1 is SGHAT, CDR2 FQNNGV. Trimming removed 5 bases from V and 1 base from J, with 17 bases in between. The CDR3 sequence: CASSLQWGQANTEAFF. In nucleotides, the CDR3 is TGTGCCAGCAGCCTCCAGTGGGGGCAGGCGAACACTGAAGCTTTCTTT.

J is TRBJ2-7 and V is TRBV7-6; TRBD1 is a possible D gene (5 bases). Looked up from germline, CDR1 is SGHVS and CDR2 is FNYEAQ. The CDR3 runs to 12 residues. V shed 5 bases and J shed 4 bases, with 9 bases lying between them. The CDR3 spells CASSRQSYEQYF. The DNA of the CDR3 is TGTGCCAGCAGCCGACAGAGTTACGAGCAGTACTTC.

This rearrangement joins TRBV27 to TRBJ2-7; no clear D gene. CDR3 length equals 16 residues. V was trimmed by 3 bases and J by 3 bases, leaving 18 bases between them. CDR1 is MNHEY, CDR2 SMNVEV, per germline (reference sequence). Here the CDR3 reads CASSFSGSMSGYEQYF. The CDR3 DNA sequence: TGTGCCAGCAGTTTCTCCGGGTCGATGAGTGGCTACGAGCAGTACTTC.

This clone showed up just a few times. The CDR3: CASITDYEQYF. CDR3 bases: TGTGCCAGCATCACTGATTACGAGCAGTACTTC. The chain employs TRBV6-1 and TRBJ2-7; unclear D gene. The CDR3 covers 11 residues. Trimming took off 7 bases at V and 4 bases at J, with 8 bases between the two ends. Per germline, CDR1 MNHNS and CDR2 SASEGT.

Only one count was recorded for this clone. V is TRBV19 and J is TRBJ1-5, with TRBD1 matching 9 bases. With V trimmed by 1 base and J by 7 bases, 8 bases remained unmatched. This CDR3 contains 16 residues. Germline assignment: CDR1 LNHDA and CDR2 SQIVND (reference sequence). The CDR3 sequence: CASSIAGTGYMQPQHF. The CDR3 DNA follows: TGTGCCAGTAGTATAGCCGGGACAGGGTATATGCAGCCCCAGCATTTT.

The chain combines TRBV19 with TRBJ2-1, with TRBD2 as a possible D gene (6 bases). The CDR3 is 17 residues long. V lost 3 bases to trimming and J lost 3 bases, with 18 bases between them. Germline V gene sequence: CDR1 LNHDA, CDR2 SQIVND (reference sequence). CDR3 DNA sequence: TGTGCCAGTAGTATCGGCCGGGACTGGTCGGTCTACAATGAGCAGTTCTTC. Translation gives CASSIGRDWSVYNEQFF. The full variable domain, completed using reference TRBV19 and TRBJ2-1, is DGGITQSPKYLFRKEGQNVTLSCEQNLNHDAMYWYRQDPGQGLRLIYYSQIVNDFQKGDIAEGYSVSREKKESFPLTVTSAQKNPTAFYLCASSIGRDWSVYNEQFFGPGTRLTVL.

The chain uses TRBV27 and TRBJ1-1; D is ambiguous. The V end was cut by 10 bases, the J end by 4 bases, with 10 bases between. The CDR3 has 11 residues. Germline V gene lookup returns CDR1 MNHEY and CDR2 SMNVEV (reference sequence). DNA of the CDR3: TGTGCCACCCGACGCGGCACTGAAGCTTTCTTT. Protein sequence: CATRRGTEAFF.

V gene TRBV11-3 combines with J gene TRBJ1-4; tentatively, D is TRBD1 (6 bases). Germline assignment: CDR1 SGHNT and CDR2 YENEEA. CDR3 length: 16 residues. Trimming cost V 5 bases and J 4 bases, with 17 bases left between them. CDR3 bases: TGTGCCAGCAGCCCTGACTCAGGGGCGGGTAATGAAAAACTGTTTTTT. Translated, it gives CASSPDSGAGNEKLFF.

This clone is a singleton in its sample. V is TRBV7-2 and J is TRBJ2-5, with D possibly being TRBD2 (6 bases). The germline V gene has CDR1 SGHTA and CDR2 FQGNSA. The CDR3 sequence is 14 residues long. The V gene lost 7 bases and the J gene lost 3 bases, with 15 bases spanning the gap. The CDR3 region is CASTPRGGEETQYF. The DNA of the CDR3 is TGTGCCAGCACCCCCCGAGGAGGGGAAGAGACCCAGTACTTC.

The chain recombines TRBV4-3 with TRBJ2-2; D ambiguous. The ends were cut back, 0 bases at V and 9 bases at J, with 8 bases in the middle. From germline, CDR1 is LGHNA and CDR2 YSLEER. The CDR3 loop spans 13 amino acids. The CDR3 reads CASSQEAARELFF. DNA of the CDR3: TGCGCCAGCAGCCAAGAGGCGGCCCGGGAGCTGTTTTTT.

V usage is TRBV6-1 and J usage is TRBJ2-1; D might be TRBD2 (6 bases). Germline lookup yields CDR1 MNHNS and CDR2 SASEGT. The CDR3 runs to 12 residues. V gave up 6 bases and J gave up 6 bases, with 9 bases separating them. The CDR3 protein is CASRVSGNEQFF. The CDR3 DNA reads as TGTGCCAGCAGAGTTAGCGGCAATGAGCAGTTCTTC.

The rearrangement joins TRBV11-3 to TRBJ2-1, with 10 bases identical to TRBD2. The CDR3 has 15 amino acids. V lost 5 bases to trimming and J lost 4 bases; unmatched junction nucleotides: 5. Germline CDR1 and CDR2: SGHNT and YENEEA. The DNA of the CDR3 is TGTGCCAGCAGCCCCAGACTAGCGGGTTACAATGAGCAGTTCTTC. Encoded protein: CASSPRLAGYNEQFF.

In the case of this clone: Its ends do not fully match the called genes, so a read error is possible. This CDR3 is CSSSLLGQGANYGYTF. The CDR3 nucleotides read TGTTCCAGCAGCTTATTGGGCCAGGGTGCTAACTATGGCTACACCTTC. The V and J genes are TRBV7-9 and TRBJ1-2; maybe TRBD1 (5 bases). The germline CDR1 and CDR2 sequences are SEHNR and FQNEAQ (reference sequence). The CDR3 runs 16 residues.

The V and J genes are TRBV12-5 and TRBJ2-1; 8 bases align to TRBD2. There are 18 residues in the CDR3. Trimming removed 6 bases from V and 5 bases from J; junction bases left unmatched: 18. Germline-derived CDR1 and CDR2 are LGHNT and FRNRAP. The CDR3 loop is CASGLALNSGAPNNEQFF. CDR3 in DNA: TGTGCTAGTGGGCTGGCCCTTAATAGCGGGGCCCCTAACAATGAGCAGTTCTTC. The complete variable domain, with remaining parts taken from reference TRBV12-5 and TRBJ2-1, reads DARVTQTPRHKVTEMGQEVTMRCQPILGHNTVFWYRQTMMQGLELLAYFRNRAPLDDSGMPKDRFSAEMPDATLATLKIQPSEPRDSAVYFCASGLALNSGAPNNEQFFGPGTRLTVL.

The chain uses TRBV11-3 and TRBJ2-2, with TRBD1 as a possible D gene (5 bases). CDR3 length: 16 amino acids. Between the trimmed V and J ends, which lost 4 bases and 6 bases, there was a span of 18 bases. CDR1 SGHNT and CDR2 YENEEA come from the germline V gene. CDR3 in DNA: TGTGCCAGCAGCTCTCGTGGGGCGGAATACTCCGGGGAGCTGTTTTTT. Translating it yields CASSSRGAEYSGELFF.

The chain links TRBV2 to TRBJ1-6; TRBD1 matches at 7 bases. The CDR3 spans 14 residues. Germline CDR1 reads SNHLY; CDR2 reads FYNNEI. V lost 7 bases and J lost 6; bases outside the gene matches: 6. CDR3 sequence: CASTMTGSNSPLHF. The CDR3 DNA follows: TGTGCCAGCACTATGACAGGGAGTAATTCACCCCTCCACTTT.

The chain uses TRBV9 and TRBJ2-7; TRBD1 matches at 10 bases. With 4 bases clipped from V and 3 bases from J, the junction kept 7 bases outside the gene matches. The CDR3 is made up of 15 amino acids. CDR1 SGDLS and CDR2 YYNGEE come from the germline V gene. CDR3 sequence: CASSPSGTGVYEQYF. CDR3 sequence (DNA): TGTGCCAGCAGCCCCTCCGGGACAGGGGTCTACGAGCAGTACTTC.

V usage is TRBV6-5 and J usage is TRBJ1-1; 9 bases match TRBD1. The V gene's germline CDR1 is MNHEY and CDR2 SVGAGI. CDR3 length equals 16 residues. J was trimmed by 4 bases and V by 2 bases; bases with no gene match: 8. The CDR3 bases are TGTGCCAGCAGTTACACTTATACAGGGGGCAGCACTGAAGCTTTCTTT. It is translated as CASSYTYTGGSTEAFF.

This chain connects TRBV7-3 to TRBJ1-3; tentatively, D is TRBD1 (6 bases). The germline CDR1 and CDR2 sequences are SGHTA and FQGTGA. The CDR3 totals 16 residues. In DNA, the CDR3 is TGTGCACGGGCGAAGGGGGAACTTATCTCTGGAAACACCATATATTTT. Encoded protein: CARAKGELISGNTIYF.

The V and J genes are TRBV5-1 and TRBJ1-4; 8 bases line up with TRBD1. Germline-derived CDR1 and CDR2 are SGHRS and YFSETQ. The trim removed 4 bases at V and 1 base at J, leaving 6 bases unmatched. This CDR3 contains 16 residues. In DNA form, the CDR3 reads TGCGCCAGCAGCGCGGGACAGGTAGAAACTAATGAAAAACTGTTTTTT. This encodes CASSAGQVETNEKLFF.

This chain connects TRBV11-3 to TRBJ2-3; the D gene is possibly TRBD1 (5 bases). This CDR3 is 16 amino acids long. Germline CDR1 is SGHNT and CDR2 is YENEEA. Trimming cost V 1 base and J 1 base, with 12 bases left between them. The CDR3 spells CASSLGQGLRTDTQYF. Here the CDR3 DNA reads TGTGCCAGCAGCTTAGGCCAGGGCCTCCGCACAGATACGCAGTATTTT.

The chain couples TRBV11-3 to TRBJ2-2; 7 bases match TRBD2. Per the germline V gene, CDR1 is SGHNT and CDR2 is YENEEA. The CDR3 sequence is 16 residues long. V shed 0 bases and J 1 base; nucleotides not matched to a gene: 2. CDR3 in DNA: TGTGCCAGCAGCTTAGATCCGGGAGGGAACACCGGGGAGCTGTTTTTT. This translates into CASSLDPGGNTGELFF.

The V and J genes are TRBV27 and TRBJ2-7; the match to TRBD1 covers 12 bases. Losses at the gene ends were 2 bases for V and 7 bases for J; bases not matched to a gene: 6. The CDR3 has 15 amino acids. The germline V gene encodes CDR1 MNHEY and CDR2 SMNVEV (reference sequence). This CDR3 reads CASSLGTGGIVEQYF. CDR3 DNA: TGTGCCAGCAGTTTAGGGACAGGGGGCATTGTTGAGCAGTACTTC.

The chain has TRBV7-3 and TRBJ2-2, with 9 bases lining up with TRBD2. The V gene's germline CDR1 is SGHTA and CDR2 FQGTGA. The junction had 6 bases not matched to a gene; V was cut back by 5 bases and J by 5 bases. The CDR3 is made up of 15 amino acids. The CDR3 sequence: CASSPLAGTTGELFF. CDR3 in DNA: TGTGCCAGCAGCCCCCTAGCGGGAACGACCGGGGAGCTGTTTTTT. Full variable domain (remainder filled in from reference TRBV7-3 and TRBJ2-2): GAGVSQTPSNKVTEKGKYVELRCDPISGHTALYWYRQSLGQGPEFLIYFQGTGAADDSGLPNDRFFAVRPEGSVSTLKIQRTERGDSAVYLCASSPLAGTTGELFFGEGSRLTVL.

The chain couples TRBV7-8 to TRBJ1-2, with TRBD1 matching 9 bases. The length of the CDR3 is 14 residues. Germline V lookup: CDR1 SGHVS, CDR2 FQNEAQ. The trim removed 5 bases at V and 8 bases at J, leaving 9 bases unmatched. In DNA form, the CDR3 reads TGTGCCAGCAGCACAGAGGGACAGGGCGACGGCTACACCTTC. This translates into CASSTEGQGDGYTF. The whole variable domain, filled in from reference TRBV7-8 and TRBJ1-2, reads GAGVSQSPRYKVAKRGQDVALRCDPISGHVSLFWYQQALGQGPEFLTYFQNEAQLDKSGLPSDRFFAERPEGSVSTLKIQRTQQEDSAVYLCASSTEGQGDGYTFGSGTRLTVV.